Listed here are 9 T cell receptor beta chains from one sample, sequenced in a study of blood T cell repertoires in COVID-19. Produced via immunoSEQ multiplex PCR; TCRdb's table is partial and in-frame only. The sample lists roughly 61,000 clones, more than 75% seen once, with around 4.5% in the top ten. The sample was peripheral blood. The receptors here all came from a man in his forties with active COVID-19.

This clone occurred once. The V gene is TRBV3-1 (or the pseudogene TRBV3-2), the J gene TRBJ1-5; 10 bases align to TRBD1. With 4 bases clipped from V and 2 bases from J, the junction kept 2 bases outside the gene matches. CDR3 length: 15 amino acids. Germline CDR1 is LGHDT and CDR2 is YNNKEL (reference sequence). The CDR3 region has the DNA TGTGCCAGCAGCCTTGGGACAGGGGGCAATCAGCCCCAGCATTTT. This gives the protein CASSLGTGGNQPQHF.

J is TRBJ1-1 and V is TRBV28, with D unresolved. From germline, CDR1 is MDHEN and CDR2 SYDVKM. The V and J ends lost 3 bases and 0 bases respectively, with 11 bases between them. The CDR3 length is 15 residues. The CDR3 bases are TGTGCCAGCAGTTTCGGTCCCGCTATGAACACTGAAGCTTTCTTT. Encoded protein: CASSFGPAMNTEAFF.

The CDR3 spells CSVEMGAGSGNTIYF. The CDR3 DNA follows: TGCAGCGTTGAGATGGGGGCAGGCTCTGGAAACACCATATATTTT. This sequence joins TRBV29-1 and TRBJ1-3, with D possibly matching TRBD1 (6 bases). CDR1 is SQVTM and CDR2 is ANQGSEA in the germline V gene. V lost 3 bases to trimming and J lost 0 bases, with 12 bases between them. This CDR3 is built from 15 residues.

The V and J genes are TRBV4-2 and TRBJ1-2; 7 positions agree with TRBD1. The CDR3 covers 16 residues. The germline CDR1 and CDR2 sequences are LGHNA and YNFKEQ. V lost 0 bases and J lost 4; bases outside the gene matches: 8. The CDR3 region is CASSQDPVGTAYGYTF. DNA for the CDR3: TGTGCCAGCAGCCAAGATCCCGTAGGGACAGCCTATGGCTACACCTTC.

The V gene is TRBV30, the J gene TRBJ2-2; TRBD2 matches 7 bases. V lost 7 bases, J lost 9 bases, and 11 bases stayed unmatched. The V gene's germline CDR1 is GTSNPN and CDR2 SVGIG (reference sequence). The CDR3 covers 13 residues. CDR3 sequence reads: CAFRLASTRELFF. CDR3 nucleotide sequence: TGTGCCTTTCGACTAGCCTCAACCAGGGAGCTGTTTTTT.

The CDR3 is CASTSRAPMNTEAFF. The CDR3 nucleotides are TGTGCCAGTACCTCCAGGGCACCGATGAACACTGAAGCTTTCTTT. The chain has TRBV28 and TRBJ1-1; the D gene is possibly TRBD1 (5 bases). With 9 bases removed from V and 0 bases from J, the gap between germline ends came to 17 bases. The CDR3 consists of 15 residues. Germline V lookup: CDR1 MDHEN, CDR2 SYDVKM. Full variable domain (outside the CDR3, taken from reference TRBV28 and TRBJ1-1): DVKVTQSSRYLVKRTGEKVFLECVQDMDHENMFWYRQDPGLGLRLIYFSYDVKMKEKGDIPEGYSVSREKKERFSLILESASTNQTSMYLCASTSRAPMNTEAFFGQGTRLTVV.

The chain joins TRBV27 to TRBJ2-2; 12 bases line up with TRBD2. The germline V gene has CDR1 MNHEY and CDR2 SMNVEV (reference sequence). CDR3 size: 15 residues. Trimming cost V 7 bases and J 6 bases; bases outside gene matches: 6. The CDR3 reads CASTLAGGPPGELFF. CDR3 nucleotides: TGTGCCAGCACCCTAGCGGGAGGGCCGCCCGGGGAGCTGTTTTTT.

The V and J genes are TRBV9 and TRBJ2-3; 12 nucleotides align to TRBD2. CDR1 is SGDLS and CDR2 is YYNGEE in the germline V gene. Germline trimming cut 0 bases from V and 8 bases from J; bases unmatched to any gene: 4. The CDR3 spans 15 residues. For the CDR3, the DNA is TGTGCCAGCAGCGTAGGACTAGCGGGAGCGGGTACGCAGTATTTT. Its translation: CASSVGLAGAGTQYF.

This chain joins TRBV3-1 (or the pseudogene TRBV3-2) and TRBJ2-6, with 8 bases matching TRBD1. The junction had 2 bases not matched to a gene; V was cut back by 0 bases and J by 1 base. The CDR3 covers 17 residues. Germline-derived CDR1 and CDR2 are LGHDT and YNNKEL (reference sequence). Here the CDR3 DNA reads TGTGCCAGCAGCCAAGATCGACAGGGGTCTGGGGCCAACGTCCTGACTTTC. Its translation: CASSQDRQGSGANVLTF.